The sequence of this T cell receptor beta chain was determined in a study of Tregs in tolerant kidney transplant recipients. The method was immunoSEQ multiplex PCR; TCRdb's version includes in-frame clones alone and lacks a portion of them. The data show approximately 67,000 clones, roughly 92% seen once. J lost 7 bases, V lost 8 bases, and 10 bases had no gene match. This CDR3 is built from 14 residues. Germline values: CDR1 LNHNV, CDR2 YYDKDF (reference sequence). The material sequenced was CD8+ T cells from blood, taken before the transplant. This chain links TRBV15 with TRBJ2-2; TRBD2 aligns across 7 bases. This sequence was found in a human donor who received a combined kidney and bone marrow transplant. This CDR3 reads CATSYAGVIGELFF. In DNA, the CDR3 is TGTGCCACCTCTTATGCGGGAGTAATCGGGGAGCTGTTTTTT.